The clone carrying this T cell receptor beta chain appeared once. What it binds is not known. The source of the sample is a study of OX40 agonist ivuxolimab in advanced cancers. Study context: The diagnoses of dose-escalation patients were hepatocellular carcinoma, melanoma, renal cell or head and neck cancer. General study results and limits: The authors did not determine the antigen specificity of the expanded peripheral T cells.

Method: immunoSEQ multiplex PCR; TCRdb's copy keeps in-frame clones and lacks some. The table shows approximately 99,000 clones, with under 95% occurring only once. Trimming pared 2 bases from V and 0 bases from J, leaving 14 bases between. The CDR3 has 17 amino acids. Per the germline V gene, CDR1 is MRHNA and CDR2 is SNTAGT. The sample was CD4+ or CD8+ T cells sorted from blood, taken in a trial of the OX40 agonist ivuxolimab. The chain links TRBV6-4 to TRBJ2-1; D uncertain. This sequence was found in an adult with an advanced solid tumor such as melanoma, head and neck, liver or kidney cancer. The DNA of the CDR3 is TGTGCCAGCAGTGACGGCCGGGCGGCGAGCTCCTACAATGAGCAGTTCTTC. Protein product: CASSDGRAASSYNEQFF.